This record looks at one T cell receptor beta chain sequence and its context. This table comes from immunoSEQ multiplex PCR, and its TCRdb copy is limited to in-frame clones, with some not included. This repertoire shows roughly 38,000 clones, about 91% found once; its top ten account for 1.5% to 2%. The data were taken from a study of T cell changes during pregnancy in multiple sclerosis. This material consisted of CD4+ T cells from peripheral blood mononuclear cells, taken after pregnancy. The TCR comes from a female donor in good health, enrolled as a control in a pregnancy study.

The CDR3 spells CASSLRATNEKLFF. CDR3 nucleotide sequence: TGTGCCAGCAGCCTACGGGCAACTAATGAAAAACTGTTTTTT. This chain uses TRBV7-9 with TRBJ1-4, with D uncertain. Germline values: CDR1 SEHNR, CDR2 FQNEAQ (reference sequence). This CDR3 spans 14 amino acids. V lost 5 bases and J lost 0, with 7 bases in between.